The 29 T cell receptor beta chains reported below all come from one sample, sequenced in a study of Ad26.COV2.S vaccination and SARS-CoV-2 variants. This table comes from immunoSEQ multiplex PCR, and its TCRdb copy is limited to in-frame clones, with some not included. The sample shows about 220,000 clones, roughly 90% of them seen only once. The sample's treatment: some 19 received Ad26.COV2.S at low or high dose, single or two shots; about 5 received placebo; per-sample allocation not given. The study sampled participants on day 63 after the first vaccine or placebo injection. Sequences were derived from peripheral blood, sampled in a trial of Ad26.COV2.S vaccine versus placebo. The receptor set was obtained from a person between 18 and 65 years old who received the Ad26.COV2.S COVID-19 vaccine or a placebo.

The rearrangement uses TRBV28 and TRBJ1-4; weak D call: TRBD1 (5 bases). V lost 5 bases, J lost 8 bases, and 12 bases lay in between. Germline V gives CDR1 MDHEN, CDR2 SYDVKM. The CDR3 totals 13 residues. This CDR3 is CASSLPGREKLFF. The CDR3 nucleotides are TGTGCCAGCAGTCTCCCGGGACGGGAAAAACTGTTTTTT.

This chain uses TRBV24-1 with TRBJ2-2; the D is unclear. The V gene lost 5 bases and the J gene lost 1 base, with 10 bases spanning the gap. The CDR3 runs 15 residues. Germline V gene data show CDR1 as KGHDR and CDR2 as SFDVKD. Here the CDR3 DNA reads TGTGCCACCAGTGCCGTGGACGGGAACACCGGGGAGCTGTTTTTT. It codes for CATSAVDGNTGELFF.

Only one count was recorded for this clone. The rearrangement uses TRBV28 and TRBJ2-7; D ambiguous. The length of the CDR3 is 12 residues. Germline-derived CDR1 and CDR2 are MDHEN and SYDVKM. Trimming removed 4 bases at V and 5 bases at J, with 9 bases between. CDR3 bases: TGTGCCAGCAGTTCCCCCATAGACGAGCAGTACTTC. This encodes CASSSPIDEQYF.

This chain connects TRBV9 to TRBJ2-5; D gene ambiguous. CDR1 and CDR2 (germline): SGDLS, YYNGEE. Trimming took 3 bases from V and 2 from J, leaving 2 bases between them. The CDR3 contains 11 residues. CDR3 sequence reads: CASSAQETQYF. The CDR3 DNA sequence: TGTGCCAGCAGCGCACAAGAGACCCAGTACTTC.

This clone was seen once. The rearrangement uses TRBV6-5 and TRBJ2-3; 7 bases fit TRBD2. This CDR3 is 16 amino acids long. V was pared by 2 bases and J by 3 bases, with 8 bases of the junction left unmatched. Germline V gene sequence: CDR1 MNHEY, CDR2 SVGAGI. For the CDR3, the DNA is TGTGCCAGCAGTTACCGGGGCGGGAGTGGGACAGATACGCAGTATTTT. It is translated as CASSYRGGSGTDTQYF.

This clone is a singleton in its sample. V gene TRBV5-1 combines with J gene TRBJ1-1; D is undetermined. Trimming took off 4 bases at V and 3 bases at J, with 13 bases between the two ends. Germline V gives CDR1 SGHRS, CDR2 YFSETQ. The CDR3 is 14 residues long. This CDR3 reads CASSRAGRDTEAFF. The CDR3 nucleotides read TGCGCCAGCAGCCGGGCCGGGAGGGACACTGAAGCTTTCTTT.

The rearrangement joins TRBV30 to TRBJ1-6; D is ambiguous. Between the trimmed V and J ends, which lost 4 bases and 10 bases, there was a span of 17 bases. The CDR3 sequence is 14 residues long. The germline CDR1 and CDR2 sequences are GTSNPN and SVGIG (reference sequence). CDR3 sequence (DNA): TGTGCCTGGACCTTAGGCTTAACCCCCTCACCCCTCCACTTT. Encoded protein: CAWTLGLTPSPLHF.

The genes are TRBV7-2 and TRBJ2-1; the match to TRBD2 covers 12 bases. This CDR3 region has 13 residues. Germline values: CDR1 SGHTA, CDR2 FQGNSA. V was clipped by 6 bases and J by 10 bases; unmatched bases: 4. Here the CDR3 DNA reads TGTGCCAGCAGACTAGCGGGGGGTATGGAGCAGTTCTTC. It translates to CASRLAGGMEQFF.

This chain joins TRBV6-2 or TRBV6-3 and TRBJ1-2; TRBD1 is a possible D gene (5 bases). The germline V and J ends were trimmed by 2 bases and 4 bases, with 23 bases remaining between them. CDR1 is MNHEY and CDR2 is SVGEGT in the germline V gene. CDR3 size: 18 residues. Here the CDR3 reads CASSYGLLSRDRTYGYTF. CDR3 coding DNA: TGTGCCAGCAGTTACGGCCTACTTTCCCGGGACCGGACCTATGGCTACACCTTC.

This clone was observed a few times. The chain has TRBV27 and TRBJ1-6; TRBD1 is a possible D gene (5 bases). The germline gives CDR1 MNHEY, CDR2 SMNVEV (reference sequence). Deletions cut 0 bases from V and 7 bases from J, with 10 bases between. The CDR3 sequence is 15 residues long. Here the CDR3 reads CASSLSMAGNSPLHF. The DNA of the CDR3 is TGTGCCAGCAGTTTATCGATGGCAGGGAATTCACCCCTCCACTTT.

This clone was detected only a few times. V gene TRBV4-3 combines with J gene TRBJ2-7; 7 bases match TRBD2. With V trimmed by 0 bases and J by 3 bases, 8 bases remained unmatched. Germline values: CDR1 LGHNA, CDR2 YSLEER. The CDR3 is made up of 16 amino acids. The CDR3 sequence is CASSQDWRENLYEQYF. DNA of the CDR3: TGCGCCAGCAGCCAAGACTGGCGGGAGAATCTCTACGAGCAGTACTTC.

This chain connects TRBV19 to TRBJ2-7; D not certain. The CDR3 contains 14 residues. Trimming took off 3 bases at V and 5 bases at J, with 14 bases between the two ends. The germline V gene encodes CDR1 LNHDA and CDR2 SQIVND (reference sequence). The CDR3 spells CASSMFEAKDEQYF. The CDR3 DNA follows: TGTGCCAGTAGTATGTTCGAGGCTAAGGACGAGCAGTACTTC.

V gene TRBV29-1 combines with J gene TRBJ1-5; D unresolved. The V and J ends lost 4 bases and 2 bases respectively, with 9 bases between them. In germline, CDR1 is SQVTM, CDR2 ANQGSEA. This CDR3 is 13 amino acids long. The CDR3 loop is CSVGEPGNQPQHF. The CDR3 nucleotides read TGCAGCGTTGGGGAACCGGGCAATCAGCCCCAGCATTTT.

J is TRBJ1-5 and V is TRBV10-3, with 7 bases that match TRBD1. Germline assignment: CDR1 ENHRY and CDR2 SYGVKD. J lost 3 bases, V lost 3 bases, and 5 bases had no gene match. This CDR3 region has 15 residues. The CDR3 nucleotides are TGTGCCATCAGTGAATCTGGACAGGACAATCAGCCCCAGCATTTT. Translation: CAISESGQDNQPQHF.

The chain is built from TRBV5-6 and TRBJ2-4, with D perhaps matching TRBD1 (5 bases). V lost 4 bases, J lost 0 bases, and 11 bases lay in between. The CDR3 loop spans 15 amino acids. The germline gives CDR1 SGHDT, CDR2 YYEEEE. The CDR3 nucleotides read TGTGCCAGCAGCCCACAGGATCTAGCCAAAAACATTCAGTACTTC. Translation: CASSPQDLAKNIQYF.

The rearrangement uses TRBV7-2 and TRBJ2-6; D gene ambiguous. V was pared by 1 base and J by 2 bases, with 12 bases between. The CDR3 contains 17 residues. Germline V lookup: CDR1 SGHTA, CDR2 FQGNSA. The CDR3 loop reads CASSLESVAAGANVLTF. DNA for the CDR3: TGTGCCAGCAGCTTAGAGTCCGTGGCGGCTGGGGCCAACGTCCTGACTTTC.

The chain recombines TRBV7-2 with TRBJ1-1; D perhaps matches TRBD1 (6 bases). The germline V and J ends were trimmed by 1 base and 2 bases, with 11 bases remaining between them. The CDR3 has 15 residues. Looked up from germline, CDR1 is SGHTA and CDR2 is FQGNSA. The DNA of the CDR3 is TGTGCCAGCAGCTTAGAGGGGGGGTTCAACACTGAAGCTTTCTTT. It encodes CASSLEGGFNTEAFF.

The chain employs TRBV10-3 and TRBJ1-2; D perhaps matches TRBD1 (6 bases). The V end lost 3 bases, the J end lost 2 bases, and 10 bases lay between the germline ends. This CDR3 comprises 14 residues. From germline, CDR1 is ENHRY and CDR2 SYGVKD. The CDR3 sequence is CAISETQGNYGYTF. CDR3 in DNA: TGTGCCATCAGTGAAACACAGGGAAACTATGGCTACACCTTC.

The genes are TRBV18 and TRBJ2-7; 12 nucleotides line up with TRBD2. Losses at the gene ends were 3 bases for V and 3 bases for J; bases not matched to a gene: 3. CDR3 length: 15 residues. Per germline, CDR1 KGHSH and CDR2 LQKENI. CDR3 residues: CASSPRTSGIYEQYF. For the CDR3, the DNA is TGTGCCAGCTCACCGCGGACTAGCGGGATCTACGAGCAGTACTTC.

The chain employs TRBV3-1 (or the pseudogene TRBV3-2) and TRBJ2-7, with 8 bases lining up with TRBD1. CDR1 and CDR2 (germline): LGHDT, YNNKEL (reference sequence). The V segment lost 5 bases and the J segment 3 bases; nucleotides outside the gene matches: 9. CDR3 length: 15 amino acids. CDR3 nucleotides: TGTGCCAGCAGCTACGGACAGGGTACTAGCTACGAGCAGTACTTC. Encoded protein: CASSYGQGTSYEQYF.

In the case of this clone: This specimen includes other DNA sequences encoding the same CDR3. This chain links TRBV11-2 with TRBJ2-3, with D uncertain. The CDR3 runs 14 residues. The germline V gene has CDR1 SGHAT and CDR2 FQNNGV. V gave up 4 bases and J gave up 0 bases, with 8 bases separating them. Written as DNA, the CDR3 is TGTGCCAGCAGCTGGATAGTTAGCACAGATACGCAGTATTTT. This translates into CASSWIVSTDTQYF.

The CDR3 loop reads CASSFRLAGNTGELFF. The CDR3 DNA follows: TGTGCCAGCAGTTTCCGACTAGCGGGAAACACCGGGGAGCTGTTTTTT. The chain combines TRBV27 with TRBJ2-2; 11 positions agree with TRBD2. This CDR3 has 16 residues. J gave up 2 bases and V 3 bases, and 2 bases lay outside the gene matches. Germline V lookup: CDR1 MNHEY, CDR2 SMNVEV (reference sequence).

The chain has TRBV7-2 and TRBJ2-2; D is unresolved. Germline assignment: CDR1 SGHTA and CDR2 FQGNSA. This CDR3 is 15 amino acids long. V was clipped by 5 bases and J by 4 bases, with 14 bases between them. In nucleotides, the CDR3 is TGTGCCAGCAGCCCCGAGCGCTTCTCCACCGGGGAGCTGTTTTTT. Its protein is CASSPERFSTGELFF.

The chain carries TRBV12-3 or TRBV12-4 and TRBJ2-1, with a possible D match to TRBD1 (6 bases). The V end lost 4 bases, the J end lost 10 bases, and 14 bases lay between the germline ends. The CDR3 extends over 13 amino acids. The CDR3: CASSSPPGEEQFF. Written as DNA, the CDR3 is TGTGCCAGCAGTTCCCCCCCAGGGGAGGAGCAGTTCTTC.

The V and J genes are TRBV5-1 and TRBJ1-1; D possibly corresponds to TRBD1 (6 bases). Germline loops: CDR1 SGHRS, CDR2 YFSETQ. The V end was cut by 0 bases, the J end by 2 bases, with 8 bases between. The CDR3 length is 14 residues. DNA of the CDR3: TGCGCCAGCAGCTTGGCCGGGGGCAACACTGAAGCTTTCTTT. It codes for CASSLAGGNTEAFF.

The rearrangement uses TRBV19 and TRBJ1-3, with 7 bases matching TRBD1. Looked up from germline, CDR1 is LNHDA and CDR2 is SQIVND (reference sequence). With V trimmed by 4 bases and J by 3 bases, 15 bases remained unmatched. The CDR3 spans 18 residues. Here the CDR3 reads CASSSPGGIQSFGNTIYF. CDR3 nucleotide sequence: TGTGCCAGTAGTAGCCCAGGGGGGATTCAGTCCTTTGGAAACACCATATATTTT.

This clone showed up just once. The chain is built from TRBV18 and TRBJ2-5; D is tentatively TRBD1 or TRBD2 (6 bases each). The ends were cut back, 4 bases at V and 2 bases at J, with 14 bases in the middle. Per the germline V gene, CDR1 is KGHSH and CDR2 is LQKENI. The CDR3 is 15 amino acids. The CDR3 DNA follows: TGTGCCAGCTCACATACAGGGAGGTCACAAGAGACCCAGTACTTC. It codes for CASSHTGRSQETQYF.

This clone was detected only a few times. The chain links TRBV28 to TRBJ2-7; tentative D call: TRBD2 (6 bases). V was pared by 5 bases and J by 2 bases, with 16 bases between. CDR3 length: 15 residues. Germline V CDR1 and CDR2: MDHEN, SYDVKM. Here the CDR3 reads CASSPPGLAAYEQYF. Here the CDR3 DNA reads TGTGCCAGCAGTCCCCCGGGACTTGCCGCCTACGAGCAGTACTTC.

This clone was observed a few times. The chain is built from TRBV6-5 and TRBJ1-1, with no clear D. This CDR3 contains 13 residues. CDR1 and CDR2 from the germline V gene are MNHEY and SVGAGI. V lost 6 bases, J lost 2 bases, and 10 bases lay in between. In DNA form, the CDR3 reads TGTGCCAGCAGGCGAGACGGAAACACTGAAGCTTTCTTT. It encodes CASRRDGNTEAFF.